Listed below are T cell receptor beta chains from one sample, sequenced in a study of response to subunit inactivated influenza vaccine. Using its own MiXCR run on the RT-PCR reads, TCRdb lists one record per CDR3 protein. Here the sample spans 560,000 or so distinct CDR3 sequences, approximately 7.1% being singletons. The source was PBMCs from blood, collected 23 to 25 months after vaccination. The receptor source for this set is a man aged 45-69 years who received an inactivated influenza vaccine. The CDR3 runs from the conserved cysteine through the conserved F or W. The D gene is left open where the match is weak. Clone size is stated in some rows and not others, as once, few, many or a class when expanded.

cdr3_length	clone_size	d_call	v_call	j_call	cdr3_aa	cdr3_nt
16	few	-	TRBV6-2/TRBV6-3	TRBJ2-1	CASSYPDPKGINEQFF	TGTGCCAGCAGTTACCCGGACCCAAAGGGGATAAATGAGCAGTTCTTC
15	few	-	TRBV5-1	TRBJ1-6	CASSLRDGPNSPLHF	TGCGCCAGCAGCTTACGTGACGGACCTAATTCACCCCTCCACTTT
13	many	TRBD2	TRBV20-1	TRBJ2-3	CSARDLPSGDPYF	TGCAGTGCTAGAGATCTCCCTAGCGGGGACCCGTATTTT
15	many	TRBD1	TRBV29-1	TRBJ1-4	CSVEDGTGTFGKLFF	TGCAGCGTTGAAGATGGGACAGGGACTTTCGGAAAACTGTTTTTT
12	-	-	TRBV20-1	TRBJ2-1	CSAGRTVNEQFF	TGCAGTGCTGGTCGGACAGTAAATGAGCAGTTCTTC
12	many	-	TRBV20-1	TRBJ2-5	CSAPGLGETQYF	TGCAGTGCTCCAGGACTGGGAGAGACCCAGTACTTC
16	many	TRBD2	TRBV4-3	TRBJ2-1	CASSPRLAGDFNEQFF	TGCGCCAGCAGCCCCCGACTAGCGGGAGATTTCAATGAGCAGTTCTTC
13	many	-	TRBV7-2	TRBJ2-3	CASSLGISNTQYF	TGTGCCAGCAGCCTTGGGATCTCGAATACGCAGTATTTT
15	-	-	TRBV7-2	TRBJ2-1	CASSSGVLVHDEQFF	TGTGCCAGCAGCTCCGGGGTTTTGGTGCATGATGAGCAGTTCTTC
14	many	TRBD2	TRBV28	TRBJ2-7	CASSSTSGGYEQYF	TGTGCCAGCAGTTCGACTAGCGGGGGCTACGAGCAGTACTTC
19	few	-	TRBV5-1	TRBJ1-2	CASSSGAGYADPSNYGYTF	TGCGCCAGCAGCTCTGGAGCCGGGTACGCCGACCCTTCTAACTATGGCTACACCTTC
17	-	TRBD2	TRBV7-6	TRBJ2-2	CASSSNSGRASGGELFF	TGTGCCAGCAGCTCAAATAGCGGGAGGGCCTCGGGCGGGGAGCTGTTTTTT
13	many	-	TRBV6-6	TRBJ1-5	CASSYQNNQPQHF	TGTGCCAGCAGTTACCAAAACAATCAGCCCCAGCATTTT
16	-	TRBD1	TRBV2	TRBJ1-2	CASSELRDRGFYGYTF	TGTGCCAGCAGTGAACTTAGGGACAGGGGTTTCTATGGCTACACCTTC